These 13 T cell receptor beta chains were all obtained from the same sample, sequenced in a study of blood T cell repertoires in COVID-19 (dated by TCRdb to the early 2020s). The library was made by the immunoSEQ multiplex PCR assay. TCRdb stores this immuneACCESS table with in-frame sequences only. Part of the clones is absent; in the studies checked, under half of the shortfall reflects unresolved V genes, and no reason is known for the rest. For this sample the table gives around 250,000 clones, of which around 88% were detected only once. The leading ten clones occupy more than 9% of the sample. Material: peripheral blood. These receptors all come from an older man with acute or convalescent COVID-19.

The chain is built from TRBV11-2 and TRBJ2-3; TRBD2 aligns across 10 bases. This CDR3 spans 20 amino acids. Germline V gene sequence: CDR1 SGHAT, CDR2 FQNNGV. After removal of 0 bases from V and 8 bases from J, the junction contained 20 bases not matched to a gene. CDR3 sequence (DNA): TGTGCCAGCAGCTTAGACGTGGGGTCAGGAGGACTAGCGGCCTCCGGTACGCAGTATTTT. Translated, it gives CASSLDVGSGGLAASGTQYF.

This chain connects TRBV7-2 to TRBJ2-5; the match to TRBD2 covers 7 bases. V trimming: 1 base; J trimming: 5 bases; junction bases outside the gene matches: 7. CDR1 SGHTA and CDR2 FQGNSA come from the germline V gene. The CDR3 extends over 15 amino acids. The CDR3 sequence is CASSLGGGSGETQYF. The CDR3 DNA sequence: TGTGCCAGCAGCTTAGGGGGGGGGAGCGGTGAGACCCAGTACTTC. Variable domain in full (rest from reference TRBV7-2 and TRBJ2-5): GAGVSQSPSNKVTEKGKDVELRCDPISGHTALYWYRQSLGQGLEFLIYFQGNSAPDKSGLPSDRFSAERTGGSVSTLTIQRTQQEDSAVYLCASSLGGGSGETQYFGPGTRLLVL.

This chain connects TRBV20-1 to TRBJ1-6; D may be TRBD1 (6 bases). This CDR3 is 11 amino acids long. V shed 5 bases and J shed 14 bases, with 13 bases lying between them. In germline, CDR1 is DFQATT, CDR2 SNEGSKA (reference sequence). The DNA of the CDR3 is TGCAGTGCTGTGGGGACACTCTCCCTCCACTTT. This encodes CSAVGTLSLHF.

The chain couples TRBV20-1 to TRBJ1-3; a weak D match, TRBD1 (5 bases). The V end was cut by 3 bases, the J end by 0 bases, with 21 bases between. The CDR3 is 18 residues long. Per germline, CDR1 DFQATT and CDR2 SNEGSKA (reference sequence). Here the CDR3 reads CSASIGGTLLSSGNTIYF. DNA for the CDR3: TGCAGTGCTAGTATCGGGGGGACTCTCCTAAGCTCTGGAAACACCATATATTTT.

This rearrangement joins TRBV2 to TRBJ2-1; TRBD2 aligns across 10 bases. Germline V lookup: CDR1 SNHLY, CDR2 FYNNEI. The CDR3 loop spans 13 amino acids. The junction had 7 bases not matched to a gene; V was cut back by 3 bases and J by 14 bases. CDR3 sequence reads: CASSDSGGAGEFF. CDR3 in DNA: TGTGCCAGCAGTGACAGCGGGGGGGCGGGTGAGTTCTTC.

The V call is TRBV19, the J call TRBJ2-5, with 9 bases fitting TRBD2. J lost 5 bases, V lost 3 bases, and 4 bases had no gene match. This CDR3 is built from 14 residues. Germline CDR1 LNHDA, CDR2 SQIVND (reference sequence). CDR3 amino acids: CASSMGSGGETQYF. CDR3 in DNA: TGTGCCAGTAGTATGGGAAGCGGGGGGGAGACCCAGTACTTC.

The chain carries TRBV4-1 and TRBJ2-1; 12 nucleotides match TRBD2. The CDR3 is 16 amino acids. The germline gives CDR1 MGHRA, CDR2 YSYEKL. V lost 2 bases to trimming and J lost 9 bases; unmatched junction nucleotides: 8. Written as DNA, the CDR3 is TGCGCCAGCAGCCAACTAGCGGGAGGGGGGTTGAGTGAGCAGTTCTTC. It translates to CASSQLAGGGLSEQFF.

This clone was counted only a few times. V usage is TRBV7-8 and J usage is TRBJ1-1; 9 bases match TRBD1. V lost 4 bases, J lost 4 bases, and 7 bases stayed unmatched. Germline loops: CDR1 SGHVS, CDR2 FQNEAQ. This CDR3 contains 15 residues. CDR3 DNA sequence: TGTGCCAGCAGCTCACAGGGGGCAGTCGGCACTGAAGCTTTCTTT. Translating it yields CASSSQGAVGTEAFF.

This clone is a singleton in its sample. V gene TRBV5-6 combines with J gene TRBJ1-5, with D perhaps matching TRBD1 (5 bases). The germline V gene encodes CDR1 SGHDT and CDR2 YYEEEE. The CDR3 is 15 amino acids. Trimming shortened V by 1 base and J by 2 bases, and 10 bases separated the two germline ends. The chain's CDR3 is CASSLLGEGNQPQHF. For the CDR3, the DNA is TGTGCCAGCAGCTTGTTAGGGGAGGGCAATCAGCCCCAGCATTTT. The variable domain in full, completed from reference TRBV5-6 and TRBJ1-5, reads DAGVTQSPTHLIKTRGQQVTLRCSPKSGHDTVSWYQQALGQGPQFIFQYYEEEERQRGNFPDRFSGHQFPNYSSELNVNALLLGDSALYLCASSLLGEGNQPQHFGDGTRLSIL.

This chain links TRBV3-1 (or the pseudogene TRBV3-2) with TRBJ1-2; D not resolved. Per the germline V gene, CDR1 is LGHDT and CDR2 is YNNKEL (reference sequence). Trimming pared 4 bases from V and 3 bases from J, leaving 15 bases between. This CDR3 spans 15 amino acids. The CDR3 coding sequence is TGTGCCAGCAGCCCTCGGACGCCGAGGGACTATGGCTACACCTTC. Amino acids: CASSPRTPRDYGYTF.

This sequence joins TRBV5-1 and TRBJ2-2, with D possibly matching TRBD1 (6 bases). V lost 0 bases, J lost 6 bases, and 9 bases lay in between. The germline V gene encodes CDR1 SGHRS and CDR2 YFSETQ. CDR3 size: 14 residues. In nucleotides, the CDR3 is TGCGCCAGCAGCTTGGAGACAGGCGCCGGGGAGCTGTTTTTT. Translated, it gives CASSLETGAGELFF.

The gene calls are TRBV19 and TRBJ2-1; 15 bases line up with TRBD2. CDR3 size: 15 residues. The J segment lost 5 bases and the V segment lost 8 bases, leaving 4 bases of the junction unmatched. CDR1 and CDR2 (germline): LNHDA, SQIVND (reference sequence). The CDR3 nucleotides read TGTGCCAGTTCCGGGACTAGCGGGGGGAACAATGAGCAGTTCTTC. It yields the protein CASSGTSGGNNEQFF.

This chain uses TRBV29-1 with TRBJ2-6, with D hard to call. The ends were cut back, 5 bases at V and 2 bases at J, with 10 bases in the middle. Germline CDR1 is SQVTM and CDR2 is ANQGSEA. The length of the CDR3 is 14 residues. CDR3 bases: TGCAGCGTTCTGCGGCTTCCTGGGGCCAACGTCCTGACTTTC. Its translation: CSVLRLPGANVLTF.